These 6 T cell receptor beta chains share one sample of origin, sequenced in a study of blood T cell repertoires in COVID-19. Sequencing used immunoSEQ multiplex PCR; TCRdb keeps in-frame clones, though not all of them. The sample records under 35,000 clones, roughly nine tenths being singletons. Sequenced: peripheral blood. The receptors derive from a man aged 55 to 70 with acute or convalescent COVID-19.

The V gene is TRBV5-5, the J gene TRBJ1-6; D is unresolved. CDR3 length: 15 amino acids. V lost 2 bases and J lost 5, with 11 bases in between. Germline V gene data show CDR1 as SGHKS and CDR2 as YYEKEE (reference sequence). The CDR3: CASSLSGADNSPLHF. The CDR3 nucleotides read TGTGCCAGCAGCTTATCGGGAGCAGATAATTCACCCCTCCACTTT.

The V gene is TRBV30, the J gene TRBJ1-1; 12 bases are a match to TRBD1. CDR1 and CDR2 from the germline V gene are GTSNPN and SVGIG (reference sequence). The CDR3 runs to 15 residues. Trimming removed 5 bases from V and 10 bases from J; junction bases left unmatched: 14. Here the CDR3 reads CAWGSGTGGAEGAFF. CDR3 coding DNA: TGTGCCTGGGGCTCCGGGACAGGGGGCGCGGAAGGAGCTTTCTTT.

V usage is TRBV10-1 and J usage is TRBJ1-1; TRBD1 agrees at 7 bases. Trimming removed 0 bases from V and 0 bases from J; junction bases left unmatched: 7. Germline lookup yields CDR1 WNHNN and CDR2 SYGVQD (reference sequence). The CDR3 consists of 17 residues. The CDR3 protein is CASSESKGAGLNTEAFF. The CDR3 region has the DNA TGCGCCAGCAGTGAGTCGAAGGGGGCGGGATTGAACACTGAAGCTTTCTTT.

This clone was picked up a small number of times. The chain has TRBV30 and TRBJ1-3, with unresolved D. The germline gives CDR1 GTSNPN, CDR2 SVGIG (reference sequence). The CDR3 runs to 12 residues. V was trimmed by 0 bases and J by 7 bases, leaving 7 bases between them. In DNA form, the CDR3 reads TGTGCCTGGAGTGTCCCCGGGAACACCATATATTTT. This gives the protein CAWSVPGNTIYF. Complete variable domain (other parts from reference TRBV30 and TRBJ1-3): SQTIHQWPATLVQPVGSPLSLECTVEGTSNPNLYWYRQAAGRGLQLLFYSVGIGQISSEVPQNLSASRPQDRQFILSSKKLLLSDSGFYLCAWSVPGNTIYFGEGSWLTVV.

This clone was seen a few times. The CDR3 region has the DNA TGCGCCAGCAGCTTGGGGGCAGTCTCCTACGAGCAGTACTTC. This gives the protein CASSLGAVSYEQYF. The gene calls are TRBV5-1 and TRBJ2-7; D is ambiguous. The CDR3 covers 14 residues. V was pared by 0 bases and J by 0 bases, with 7 bases between. Germline lookup yields CDR1 SGHRS and CDR2 YFSETQ.

The chain combines TRBV7-9 with TRBJ2-5; 15 nucleotides align to TRBD2. The CDR3 length is 16 residues. Trimming took 4 bases from V and 4 from J; bases not matched to a gene: 4. Germline V lookup: CDR1 SEHNR, CDR2 FQNEAQ (reference sequence). In DNA, the CDR3 is TGTGCCAGCAGCTGGGGACTAGCGGGAGGAGGAGAGACCCAGTACTTC. Its protein is CASSWGLAGGGETQYF.